This is a list of T cell receptor beta chains from one sample in a study of blood T cell repertoires in COVID-19. Profiled with immunoSEQ multiplex PCR; TCRdb holds only in-frame clones, not every one. The sample shows roughly 320,000 clones, roughly 91% of them seen only once. Input material: peripheral blood. Receptor source: a woman aged 25 to 39 with COVID-19, enrolled during active disease. CDR3s include the opening cysteine and the closing phenylalanine or tryptophan. D genes are given only for firm matches. Size tells how often a clone was seen (once, few, many) or the class of an expanded clone, and some rows leave it out.

>TRBV6-6|TRBD1|-|TRBJ1-6
CASSYRQGVYSPLHF
TGTGCCAGCAGTTATCGACAGGGGGTATATTCACCCCTCCACTTT
>TRBV27|-|-|TRBJ1-5
CASGPGSNQPQHF
TGTGCCAGTGGCCCAGGGAGCAATCAGCCCCAGCATTTT
>TRBV19|TRBD2|-|TRBJ2-5
CASSRTSGGPGQETQYF
TGTGCCAGTAGTAGAACTAGCGGGGGGCCCGGACAAGAGACCCAGTACTTC
>TRBV19|TRBD1|-|TRBJ2-6
CASRTGGPSSGANVLTF
TGTGCCAGTAGAACAGGGGGCCCGAGCTCTGGGGCCAACGTCCTGACTTTC
>TRBV9|-|-|TRBJ2-1
CASSPRYYNEQFF
TGTGCCAGCAGCCCCAGGTATTACAATGAGCAGTTCTTC
>TRBV5-1|TRBD1|-|TRBJ2-2
CASSPSPQGGTGELFF
TGCGCCAGCAGCCCATCCCCACAGGGGGGCACCGGGGAGCTGTTTTTT
>TRBV6-5|TRBD1|-|TRBJ1-2
CASRGPGGSYTF
TGTGCCAGCAGAGGCCCAGGGGGTTCCTACACCTTC
>TRBV3-1/TRBV3-2|-|-|TRBJ1-1
CASRQGGTEAFF
TGTGCCAGCAGACAGGGCGGCACTGAAGCTTTCTTT
>TRBV30|TRBD2|-|TRBJ2-7
CAWMGLAGGKSYEQYF
TGTGCCTGGATGGGACTAGCGGGGGGGAAATCCTACGAGCAGTACTTC
>TRBV28|-|-|TRBJ1-1
CASNSLGRVTEAFF
TGTGCCAGCAATTCTTTGGGCAGGGTCACTGAAGCTTTCTTT
>TRBV15|TRBD1|-|TRBJ1-2
CATSSRPGQAYGYTF
TGTGCCACCAGCAGTCGTCCGGGACAGGCCTATGGCTACACCTTC
>TRBV6-6|TRBD2|-|TRBJ2-2
CASRGLAGWTGELFF
TGTGCCAGCAGAGGACTAGCGGGGTGGACCGGGGAGCTGTTTTTT
>TRBV9|-|-|TRBJ1-2
CASSPQFSHYGYTF
TGTGCCAGCAGCCCCCAATTTTCCCACTATGGCTACACCTTC
>TRBV5-8|TRBD2|-|TRBJ2-5
CASSAGTSGEETQYF
TGTGCCAGCAGCGCCGGGACTAGCGGAGAAGAGACCCAGTACTTC
>TRBV24-1|-|-|TRBJ1-2
CATSDTAMGRNYGYTF
TGTGCCACCAGTGACACCGCGATGGGGCGTAACTATGGCTACACCTTC
>TRBV6-5|TRBD1|-|TRBJ1-4
CASSYLGRGNEKLFF
TGTGCCAGCAGTTACTTAGGCAGGGGGAATGAAAAACTGTTTTTT
>TRBV12-3/TRBV12-4|-|-|TRBJ1-4
CASRENEKLFF
TGTGCCAGCAGAGAGAATGAAAAACTGTTTTTT
>TRBV27|-|-|TRBJ1-5
CASAGKGNQPQHF
TGTGCCAGCGCAGGGAAGGGCAATCAGCCCCAGCATTTT
>TRBV6-5|TRBD1|-|TRBJ2-3
CASTRGQDTDTQYF
TGTGCCAGCACTCGCGGACAGGACACAGATACGCAGTATTTT
>TRBV5-1|TRBD1|-|TRBJ2-3
CASSLVQGAYTDTQYF
TGCGCCAGCAGCTTGGTTCAGGGGGCCTACACAGATACGCAGTATTTT
>TRBV29-1|TRBD1|-|TRBJ2-5
CSAKQGTQETQYF
TGCAGCGCAAAACAGGGGACCCAAGAGACCCAGTACTTC
>TRBV6-1|TRBD1|-|TRBJ2-5
CASSERSGRGETQYF
TGTGCCAGCAGTGAACGAAGCGGCAGGGGGGAGACCCAGTACTTC
>TRBV5-1|-|-|TRBJ2-3
CASSGPSKGDTQYF
TGCGCCAGCAGCGGGCCGAGTAAGGGGGATACGCAGTATTTT
>TRBV11-2|TRBD1|-|TRBJ2-6
CASSSFGTGVPGANVLTF
TGTGCCAGCAGCTCGTTTGGGACAGGGGTGCCTGGGGCCAACGTCCTGACTTTC
>TRBV2|-|-|TRBJ1-5
CASSLQGPRQPQHF
TGTGCCAGCAGTCTACAGGGTCCACGGCAGCCCCAGCATTTT
>TRBV6-5|-|-|TRBJ1-4
CATPGQQETNEKLFF
TGTGCCACGCCCGGACAACAGGAAACTAATGAAAAACTGTTTTTT
>TRBV4-1|-|-|TRBJ1-1
CASSQAGGGNTEAFF
TGCGCCAGCAGCCAAGCGGGCGGAGGGAACACTGAAGCTTTCTTT
>TRBV2|TRBD1|-|TRBJ1-2
CASSVHRGIRYGYTF
TGTGCCAGCAGTGTTCACAGGGGAATTAGATATGGCTACACCTTC
>TRBV9|-|few|TRBJ2-5
CASSAEETGKETQYF
TGTGCCAGCAGCGCAGAAGAAACCGGGAAAGAGACCCAGTACTTC
>TRBV5-4|-|-|TRBJ2-2
CASSLTIRQVNTGELFF
TGTGCCAGCAGCTTGACCATTCGACAGGTTAACACCGGGGAGCTGTTTTTT
>TRBV7-8|TRBD2|once|TRBJ2-1
CASSLRLAGGYNEQFF
TGTGCCAGCAGCTTAAGGCTAGCGGGGGGATACAATGAGCAGTTCTTC
>TRBV2|-|once|TRBJ1-4
CASRGESTNEKLFF
TGTGCCAGCAGGGGAGAGTCGACTAATGAAAAACTGTTTTTT
>TRBV20-1|-|-|TRBJ1-2
CSTESMGYTF
TGCAGTACCGAGAGCATGGGCTACACCTTC
>TRBV7-8|-|-|TRBJ1-1
CASSLRWSTEAFF
TGTGCCAGCAGCTTAAGGTGGAGCACTGAAGCTTTCTTT
>TRBV6-5|TRBD1|few|TRBJ1-6
CASRRDRVASPLHF
TGTGCCAGCAGAAGGGACAGGGTGGCTTCACCCCTCCACTTT
>TRBV6-6|TRBD2|-|TRBJ2-2
CASSYSSSGGTGELFF
TGTGCCAGCAGTTACTCGTCCAGCGGGGGTACCGGGGAGCTGTTTTTT
>TRBV9|-|-|TRBJ1-2
CASSVAGASPNYGYTF
TGTGCCAGCAGCGTAGCAGGGGCGTCCCCTAACTATGGCTACACCTTC
>TRBV9|TRBD2|-|TRBJ2-3
CASSTGEGLAGVAQYF
TGTGCCAGCAGCACTGGGGAAGGACTAGCGGGGGTGGCTCAGTATTTT
>TRBV2|TRBD2|-|TRBJ2-4
CASSPSGVKNIQYF
TGTGCCAGCAGTCCTAGCGGGGTCAAAAACATTCAGTACTTC
>TRBV7-9|-|once|TRBJ2-3
CASSYTGLDTQYF
TGTGCCAGCAGCTATACAGGGTTAGATACGCAGTATTTT
>TRBV27|-|-|TRBJ1-5
CASSLTQYSNQLQHF
TGTGCCAGCAGTTTAACCCAATATAGCAATCAGCTCCAGCATTTT
>TRBV30|-|-|TRBJ2-7
CAWPQRQVGKLGTPSGEQYF
TGTGCCTGGCCCCAAAGGCAGGTTGGGAAACTTGGGACACCCTCGGGCGAGCAGTACTTC
>TRBV28|-|few|TRBJ1-1
CASSLLTTGEAFF
TGTGCCAGCAGTTTATTGACGACAGGTGAAGCTTTCTTT
>TRBV9|-|once|TRBJ1-1
CASSVGEMNTEAFF
TGTGCCAGCAGCGTAGGGGAGATGAACACTGAAGCTTTCTTT
>TRBV6-5|TRBD1|-|TRBJ1-2
CASRQGYYGYTF
TGTGCCAGCCGACAGGGCTACTATGGCTACACCTTC
>TRBV3-1/TRBV3-2|-|-|TRBJ1-2
CASSLRGGNYGYTF
TGTGCCAGCAGCCTCCGCGGGGGAAACTATGGCTACACCTTC
>TRBV24-1|-|-|TRBJ1-5
CATSDRSEGQPQHF
TGTGCCACCAGTGATCGCAGCGAAGGTCAGCCCCAGCATTTT
>TRBV9|TRBD1|-|TRBJ1-2
CASSGGQDHYGYTF
TGTGCCAGCAGCGGAGGACAGGACCACTATGGCTACACCTTC
>TRBV2|TRBD1|-|TRBJ2-7
CASGDSAYEQYF
TGTGCCAGCGGGGACAGCGCCTACGAGCAGTACTTC